This T cell receptor beta chain originates from a study of blood T cell repertoires in COVID-19. Per the study methods: It was from reference gene primer amplification that nucleated cell counts were estimated. Clones were read by immunoSEQ multiplex PCR, and TCRdb kept only the in-frame ones, dropping some. The V and J calls and clone size are taken from that table; D and trimming were inferred from the DNA. In the table there are roughly 250,000 clones, about 80% of which are singletons. V lost 2 bases to trimming and J lost 1 base, with 9 bases between them. The length of the CDR3 is 14 residues. In germline, CDR1 is SGHDN, CDR2 FVKESK.

This TCR was recovered from a human donor in a cohort sampled during active COVID-19. The rearrangement links TRBV14 to TRBJ2-7; tentatively, D is TRBD2 (5 bases). Sample: peripheral blood. The CDR3 reads CASSQRTYSYEQYF. The CDR3 DNA follows: TGTGCCAGCAGCCAACGGACTTATTCCTACGAGCAGTACTTC.